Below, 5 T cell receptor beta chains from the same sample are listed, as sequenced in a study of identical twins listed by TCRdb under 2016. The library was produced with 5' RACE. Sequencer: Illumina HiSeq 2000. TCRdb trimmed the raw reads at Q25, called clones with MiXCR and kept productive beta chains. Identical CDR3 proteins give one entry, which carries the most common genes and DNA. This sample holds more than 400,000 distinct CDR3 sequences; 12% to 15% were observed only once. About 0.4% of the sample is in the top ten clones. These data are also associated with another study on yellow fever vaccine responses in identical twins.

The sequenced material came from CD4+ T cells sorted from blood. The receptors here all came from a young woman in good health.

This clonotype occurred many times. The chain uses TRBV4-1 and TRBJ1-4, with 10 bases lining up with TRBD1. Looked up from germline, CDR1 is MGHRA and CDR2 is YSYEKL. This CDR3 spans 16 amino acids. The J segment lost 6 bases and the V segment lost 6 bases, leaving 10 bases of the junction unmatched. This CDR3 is CASSQRSGQGYEKLFF. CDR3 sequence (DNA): TGCGCCAGCAGTCAAAGATCGGGACAGGGGTATGAAAAACTGTTTTTT.

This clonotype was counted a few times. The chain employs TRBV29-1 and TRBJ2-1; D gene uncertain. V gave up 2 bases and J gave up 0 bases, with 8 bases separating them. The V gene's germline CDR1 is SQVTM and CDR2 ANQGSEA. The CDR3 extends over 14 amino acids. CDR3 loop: CSVEFSSSYNEQFF. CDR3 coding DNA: TGCAGCGTTGAATTTTCAAGCTCCTACAATGAGCAGTTCTTC.

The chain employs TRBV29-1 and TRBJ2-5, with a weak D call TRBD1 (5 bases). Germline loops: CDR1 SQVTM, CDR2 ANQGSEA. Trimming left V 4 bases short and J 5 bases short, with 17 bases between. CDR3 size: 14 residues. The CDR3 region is CSVGRGGAWETQYF. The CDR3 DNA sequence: TGCAGCGTTGGAAGGGGTGGCGCGTGGGAGACCCAGTACTTC. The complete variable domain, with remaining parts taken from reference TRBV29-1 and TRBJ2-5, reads SAVISQKPSRDICQRGTSLTIQCQVDSQVTMMFWYRQQPGQSLTLIATANQGSEATYESGFVIDKFPISRPNLTFSTLTVSNMSPEDSSIYLCSVGRGGAWETQYFGPGTRLLVL.

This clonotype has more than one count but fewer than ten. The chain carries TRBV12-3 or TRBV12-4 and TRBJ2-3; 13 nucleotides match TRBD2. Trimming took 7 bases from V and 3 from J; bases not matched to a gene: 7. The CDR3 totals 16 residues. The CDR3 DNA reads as TGTGCCAGCACCCTCGGGACTAGCGGGAAAACAGATACGCAGTATTTT. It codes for CASTLGTSGKTDTQYF.

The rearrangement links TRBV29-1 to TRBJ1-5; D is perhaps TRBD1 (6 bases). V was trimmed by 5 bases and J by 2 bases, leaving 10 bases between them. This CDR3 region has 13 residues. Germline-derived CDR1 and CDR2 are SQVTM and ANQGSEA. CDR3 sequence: CSVPGAGNQPQHF. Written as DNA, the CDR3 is TGCAGCGTTCCAGGGGCAGGCAATCAGCCCCAGCATTTT. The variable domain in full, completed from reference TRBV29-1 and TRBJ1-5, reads SAVISQKPSRDICQRGTSLTIQCQVDSQVTMMFWYRQQPGQSLTLIATANQGSEATYESGFVIDKFPISRPNLTFSTLTVSNMSPEDSSIYLCSVPGAGNQPQHFGDGTRLSIL.